The 13 T cell receptor beta chains in this list originate from one sample, sequenced in a study of cytomegalovirus exposure and HLA in healthy donors. This PCR relied on a set of 60 Vbeta primers and 13 Jbeta primers. Sequenced by immunoSEQ multiplex PCR; TCRdb stores in-frame clones only, minus some. The repertoire holds 200,000 to 250,000 clones, with around nine tenths as singletons. Sequenced: PBMCs. Every receptor here comes from a woman younger than 35 in good health and CMV-seronegative.

The rearrangement uses TRBV7-9 and TRBJ1-3; TRBD1 might be the D (6 bases). V was shortened by 4 bases and J by 3 bases, with 16 bases between the two germline ends. The CDR3 covers 16 residues. From germline, CDR1 is SEHNR and CDR2 FQNEAQ (reference sequence). CDR3 sequence reads: CASSSYRDINGNTIYF. The DNA for the CDR3 is TGTGCCAGCAGCTCCTACCGGGACATAAATGGAAACACCATATATTTT.

V and J are TRBV5-8 and TRBJ2-1; possible D gene TRBD2, 5 bases. V dropped 0 bases and J dropped 8 bases, with 9 bases sitting between them. From germline, CDR1 is SGHTS and CDR2 YDEGEE. The CDR3 extends over 13 amino acids. The CDR3 DNA sequence: TGTGCCAGCAGCTTGGCGGGGTTTTATGAGCAGTTCTTC. The encoded protein is CASSLAGFYEQFF.

The chain couples TRBV29-1 to TRBJ2-2; 7 bases line up with TRBD2. The V segment lost 1 base and the J segment 1 base; nucleotides outside the gene matches: 3. CDR1 and CDR2 from the germline V gene are SQVTM and ANQGSEA. The CDR3 length is 15 residues. CDR3 nucleotide sequence: TGCAGCGTTGAAGGTACTAGCGAGAACACCGGGGAGCTGTTTTTT. Residues: CSVEGTSENTGELFF.

The chain employs TRBV29-1 and TRBJ2-7; possible D gene TRBD1, 6 bases. The CDR3 has 15 amino acids. Trimming removed 5 bases at V and 4 bases at J, with 21 bases between. Germline CDR1 reads SQVTM; CDR2 reads ANQGSEA. The CDR3 protein is CSVLGAQGNGYEQYF. The CDR3 DNA sequence: TGCAGCGTTTTAGGGGCACAGGGAAATGGTTACGAGCAGTACTTC.

This rearrangement joins TRBV4-3 to TRBJ2-7, with 16 bases aligning to TRBD2. Germline V CDR1 and CDR2: LGHNA, YSLEER. The CDR3 runs 20 residues. The V segment lost 4 bases and the J segment 5 bases; nucleotides outside the gene matches: 17. The CDR3 DNA sequence: TGCGCCAGCAGCCTGGGATTGGGACTAGCGGGAGGGCCCCTCCTAGACGAGCAGTACTTC. It specifies CASSLGLGLAGGPLLDEQYF.

The V and J genes are TRBV7-3 and TRBJ2-1, with D unresolved. Trimming took off 5 bases at V and 0 bases at J, with 11 bases between the two ends. This CDR3 region has 15 residues. Looked up from germline, CDR1 is SGHTA and CDR2 is FQGTGA. The CDR3 here is CASSTSASSYNEQFF. CDR3 nucleotides: TGTGCCAGCAGCACCTCCGCCAGCTCCTACAATGAGCAGTTCTTC.

This rearrangement joins TRBV5-1 to TRBJ1-3; 9 bases agree with TRBD1. With 6 bases clipped from V and 4 bases from J, the junction kept 2 bases outside the gene matches. This CDR3 contains 13 residues. CDR1 SGHRS and CDR2 YFSETQ come from the germline V gene. DNA of the CDR3: TGCGCCAGCACCGGGACAGGGGGAAACACCATATATTTT. Amino acids: CASTGTGGNTIYF. The full variable domain, its missing parts supplied by reference TRBV5-1 and TRBJ1-3, is KAGVTQTPRYLIKTRGQQVTLSCSPISGHRSVSWYQQTPGQGLQFLFEYFSETQRNKGNFPGRFSGRQFSNSRSEMNVSTLELGDSALYLCASTGTGGNTIYFGEGSWLTVV.

A single count supports this clone. The rearrangement joins TRBV5-6 to TRBJ2-7; TRBD1 matches at 7 bases. V lost 1 base and J lost 7; bases outside the gene matches: 17. This CDR3 is built from 17 residues. CDR1 is SGHDT and CDR2 is YYEEEE in the germline V gene. The CDR3 here is CASSLLGSGTAPNEQYF. The CDR3 nucleotides read TGTGCCAGCAGCTTGTTAGGGTCCGGGACAGCACCAAATGAGCAGTACTTC. Using reference TRBV5-6 and TRBJ2-7 for the parts outside the CDR3, the full variable domain is DAGVTQSPTHLIKTRGQQVTLRCSPKSGHDTVSWYQQALGQGPQFIFQYYEEEERQRGNFPDRFSGHQFPNYSSELNVNALLLGDSALYLCASSLLGSGTAPNEQYFGPGTRLTVT.

This sequence joins TRBV7-2 and TRBJ1-2; D gene uncertain. Germline V gives CDR1 SGHTA, CDR2 FQGNSA. CDR3 length equals 13 residues. V lost 6 bases and J lost 4, with 12 bases in between. CDR3 region: CASRVPTSYGYTF. The CDR3 nucleotides are TGTGCCAGCAGGGTACCAACTTCCTATGGCTACACCTTC.

V gene TRBV15 combines with J gene TRBJ2-3; TRBD2 agrees at 8 bases. The CDR3 totals 15 residues. Trimming took 7 bases from V and 2 from J; bases not matched to a gene: 8. Germline V CDR1 and CDR2: LNHNV, YYDKDF (reference sequence). CDR3: CATTRGGPVTDTQYF. CDR3 DNA sequence: TGTGCCACCACTCGGGGGGGGCCAGTCACAGATACGCAGTATTTT.

On this clone itself: It is unclear where the CDR3 begins or ends on the DNA, so no DNA is shown, and the CDR3 is as TCRdb lists it. The genes are TRBV5-1 and TRBJ2-1; TRBD2 was called by the table and not checked on the DNA. The CDR3 spans 14 residues, counting both ends. Germline V gene data show CDR1 as SGHRS and CDR2 as YFSETQ. The CDR3 is CASSFGSGSGEQFF.

The V call is TRBV19, the J call TRBJ2-3; D is perhaps TRBD2 (6 bases). Trimming shortened V by 5 bases and J by 2 bases, and 11 bases separated the two germline ends. The germline gives CDR1 LNHDA, CDR2 SQIVND (reference sequence). This CDR3 spans 14 amino acids. Here the CDR3 reads CASSGLAVTDTQYF. For the CDR3, the DNA is TGTGCCAGTAGTGGGTTAGCGGTCACAGATACGCAGTATTTT.

The chain uses TRBV19 and TRBJ2-7, with D possibly matching TRBD1 (6 bases). Germline values: CDR1 LNHDA, CDR2 SQIVND (reference sequence). The V end was cut by 6 bases, the J end by 2 bases, with 14 bases between. This CDR3 contains 14 residues. The CDR3 DNA sequence: TGTGCCAGTAGCCCTAGGGGACAAACCTACGAGCAGTACTTC. It yields the protein CASSPRGQTYEQYF.